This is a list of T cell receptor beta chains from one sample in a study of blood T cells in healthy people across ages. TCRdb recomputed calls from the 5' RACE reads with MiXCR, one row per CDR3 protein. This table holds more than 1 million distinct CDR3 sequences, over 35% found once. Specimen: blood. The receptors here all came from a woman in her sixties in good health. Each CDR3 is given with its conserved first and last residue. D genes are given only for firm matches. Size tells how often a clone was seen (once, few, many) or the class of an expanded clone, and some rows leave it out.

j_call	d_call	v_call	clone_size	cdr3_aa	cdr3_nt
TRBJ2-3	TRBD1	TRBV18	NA	CASSTGTGGTDTQYF	TGTGCCAGCTCAACCGGGACAGGGGGTACAGATACGCAGTATTTT
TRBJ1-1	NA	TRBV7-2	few	CASSLAYTNTEAFF	TGTGCCAGCAGCTTAGCGTACACGAACACTGAAGCTTTCTTT
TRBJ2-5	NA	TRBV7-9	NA	CASSLGLREAQETQYF	TGTGCCAGCAGCTTAGGGCTCAGGGAAGCACAAGAGACCCAGTACTTC
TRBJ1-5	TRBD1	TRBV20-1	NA	CSARRADRGLSNQPQHF	TGCAGTGCTAGAAGGGCGGACAGGGGGCTTAGCAATCAGCCCCAGCATTTT
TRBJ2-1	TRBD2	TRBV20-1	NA	CSARALSIPSGSTGSYNEQFF	TGCAGTGCTAGAGCCCTCTCAATACCTAGCGGGAGCACGGGCTCCTACAATGAGCAGTTCTTC
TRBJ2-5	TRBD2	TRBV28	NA	CASSPPGAGGAKTQYF	TGTGCCAGCAGTCCGCCAGGGGCGGGAGGAGCAAAGACCCAGTACTTC
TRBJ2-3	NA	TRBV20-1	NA	CSASGMGTDTQYF	TGCAGTGCTAGCGGGATGGGCACAGATACGCAGTATTTT
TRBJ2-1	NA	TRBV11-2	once	CASSLGAGSEQFF	TGTGCCAGCAGCTTAGGTGCGGGGAGTGAGCAGTTCTTC
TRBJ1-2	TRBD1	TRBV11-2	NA	CASIPKDRALYGYTF	TGTGCCAGCATCCCGAAGGACAGGGCGCTGTATGGCTACACCTTC
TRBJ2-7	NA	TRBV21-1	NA	CASSSSGLALTKIVYEQYF	TGTGCCAGCAGCTCATCCGGACTAGCCTTGACAAAGATTGTCTACGAGCAGTACTTC
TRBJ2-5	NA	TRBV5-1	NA	CASSLANPPAETQYF	TGCGCCAGCAGCTTGGCAAACCCCCCGGCGGAGACCCAGTACTTC
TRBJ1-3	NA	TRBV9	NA	CASSVNTGYSGNTIYF	TGTGCCAGCAGCGTAAACACAGGTTACTCTGGAAACACCATATATTTT
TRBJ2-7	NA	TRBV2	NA	CASSEGRSISYEQYF	TGTGCCAGCAGTGAAGGCAGAAGTATTTCCTACGAGCAGTACTTC
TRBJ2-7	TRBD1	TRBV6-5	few	CASSNKGQGGEQYF	TGTGCCAGCAGTAACAAGGGACAGGGGGGCGAGCAGTACTTC
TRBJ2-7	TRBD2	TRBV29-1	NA	CSVEDNSGRVNEQYF	TGCAGCGTTGAAGATAATAGCGGGAGGGTGAATGAGCAGTACTTC
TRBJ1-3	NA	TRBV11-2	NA	CASSSPPGNTIYF	TGTGCCAGCTCCAGCCCTCCGGGGAACACCATATATTTT
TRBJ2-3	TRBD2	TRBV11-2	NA	CASSLDGGGRRNTQYF	TGTGCCAGCAGCTTAGATGGGGGCGGGAGGCGGAATACGCAGTATTTT
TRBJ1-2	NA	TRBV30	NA	CAWSGGGQGTYGYTF	TGTGCCTGGAGTGGGGGAGGGCAGGGGACCTATGGCTACACCTTC
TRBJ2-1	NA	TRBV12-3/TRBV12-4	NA	CASSRSGCEQFF	TGTGCCAGCAGTCGATCCGGTTGTGAGCAGTTCTTC
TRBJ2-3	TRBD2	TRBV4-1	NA	CASSQGTSGVTDTQYF	TGCGCCAGCAGCCAAGGGACTAGCGGGGTCACAGATACGCAGTATTTT
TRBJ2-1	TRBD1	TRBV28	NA	CASSPGQAGSYNEQFF	TGTGCCAGCAGCCCTGGACAGGCCGGGTCCTACAATGAGCAGTTCTTC
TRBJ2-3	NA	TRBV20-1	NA	CSARVTSRGDTQYF	TGCAGTGCTAGAGTGACTTCCCGGGGAGATACGCAGTATTTT
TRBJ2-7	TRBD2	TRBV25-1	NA	CASRSGTSGPYEQYF	TGTGCCAGCAGGTCCGGGACTAGCGGACCCTACGAGCAGTACTTC
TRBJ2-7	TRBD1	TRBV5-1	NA	CASKSGTGTSYEQYF	TGCGCCAGCAAATCCGGGACAGGAACCTCCTACGAGCAGTACTTC
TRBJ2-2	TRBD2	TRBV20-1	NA	CSARVGLAGMNTGELFF	TGCAGTGCTAGAGTTGGACTAGCGGGGATGAACACCGGGGAGCTGTTTTTT
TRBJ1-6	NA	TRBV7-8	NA	CASSLDQGGDSPLHF	TGTGCCAGCAGCTTAGATCAGGGCGGTGATTCACCCCTCCACTTT
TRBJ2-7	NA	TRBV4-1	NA	CASSPGSGYEQYF	TGCGCCAGCAGCCCCGGGAGTGGGTACGAGCAGTACTTC
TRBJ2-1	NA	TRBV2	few	CASREQGNSYNEQFF	TGTGCCAGCAGGGAACAGGGTAACTCCTACAATGAGCAGTTCTTC
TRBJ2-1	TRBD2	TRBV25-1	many	CASSGTSLIPFF	TGTGCCAGCAGTGGGACTAGCCTCATACCGTTCTTC
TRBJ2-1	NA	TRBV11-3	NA	CASSLGRMNSYNEQFF	TGTGCCAGCAGCTTAGGGAGGATGAACTCCTACAATGAGCAGTTCTTC
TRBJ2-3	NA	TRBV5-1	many	CASSLASGVSTQYF	TGCGCCAGCAGCTTGGCTTCGGGAGTGAGTACGCAGTATTTT
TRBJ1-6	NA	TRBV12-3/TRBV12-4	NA	CASSYSSENSPLHF	TGTGCCAGCAGCTACAGTAGTGAGAATTCACCCCTCCACTTT
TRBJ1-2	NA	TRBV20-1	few	CSARDGGRGYTF	TGCAGTGCTAGAGATGGCGGACGTGGCTACACCTTC
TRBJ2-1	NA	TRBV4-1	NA	CASSQPGQLYNEQFF	TGCGCCAGCAGCCAACCGGGACAACTCTACAATGAGCAGTTCTTC
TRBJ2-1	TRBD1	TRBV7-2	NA	CASSLTQGMNEQFF	TGTGCCAGCAGCTTGACACAGGGGATGAATGAGCAGTTCTTC
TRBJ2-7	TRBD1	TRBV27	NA	CASSFNGQVSSEQYF	TGTGCCAGCAGTTTCAACGGACAGGTCAGCTCCGAGCAGTACTTC
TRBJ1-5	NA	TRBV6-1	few	CASCTNQPQHF	TGTGCCAGCTGTACCAATCAGCCCCAGCATTTT
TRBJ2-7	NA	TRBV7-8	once	CANSSTGKAYEQYF	TGTGCCAACAGCTCCACAGGGAAAGCCTACGAGCAGTACTTC
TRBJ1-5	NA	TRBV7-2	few	CASSRQISNQPQHF	TGTGCCAGCAGCCGACAGATTAGCAATCAGCCCCAGCATTTT
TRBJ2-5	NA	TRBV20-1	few	CSARGHGTQYF	TGCAGTGCTAGAGGCCATGGGACCCAGTACTTC
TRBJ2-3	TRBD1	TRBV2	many	CASSVVFSAGQGSGTQYF	TGTGCCAGCAGTGTTGTCTTCTCTGCGGGACAGGGGTCCGGAACGCAGTATTTT
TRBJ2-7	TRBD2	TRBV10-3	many	CAIRGDYSYEQYF	TGTGCCATCAGGGGGGACTACTCCTACGAGCAGTACTTC
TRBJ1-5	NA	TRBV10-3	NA	CAIRQDSNQPQHF	TGTGCCATCAGACAGGATAGCAATCAGCCCCAGCATTTT
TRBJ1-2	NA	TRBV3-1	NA	CASSPVVAGASYGYTF	TGTGCCAGCAGCCCCGTAGTTGCGGGGGCCAGCTATGGCTACACCTTC
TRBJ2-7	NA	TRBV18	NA	CASSPLQGGEQYF	TGTGCCAGCTCACCACTGCAGGGGGGCGAGCAGTACTTC
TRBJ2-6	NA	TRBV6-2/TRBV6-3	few	CASSPTGPSGANVLTF	TGTGCCAGCAGCCCCACAGGCCCCTCTGGGGCCAACGTCCTGACTTTC
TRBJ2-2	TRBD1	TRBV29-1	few	CSAGQGAAGELFF	TGCAGCGCTGGACAGGGGGCCGCCGGGGAGCTGTTTTTT
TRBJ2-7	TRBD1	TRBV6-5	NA	CARSYIPPGQGISYEQYF	TGTGCCCGCAGTTACATACCGCCTGGACAGGGGATTTCCTACGAGCAGTACTTC
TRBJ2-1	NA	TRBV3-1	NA	CASSQPEDEQFF	TGTGCCAGCAGCCAGCCGGAGGATGAGCAGTTCTTC
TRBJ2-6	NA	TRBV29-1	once	CTVSSGANVLTF	TGCACCGTTAGCTCTGGGGCCAACGTCCTGACTTTC
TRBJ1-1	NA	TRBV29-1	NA	CSATGRKGTEAFF	TGCAGCGCTACGGGGAGGAAGGGCACTGAAGCTTTCTTT
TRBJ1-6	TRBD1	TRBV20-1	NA	CSARPARDRRDGSPLHF	TGCAGTGCTAGACCGGCGAGGGACAGACGGGACGGTTCACCCCTCCACTTT
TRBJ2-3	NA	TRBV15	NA	CATSRDSRGPDTQYF	TGTGCCACCAGCAGAGATTCCAGGGGACCAGATACGCAGTATTTT
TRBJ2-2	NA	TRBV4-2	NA	CASSQVRHTGELFF	TGTGCCAGCAGCCAAGTCCGTCACACCGGGGAGCTGTTTTTT
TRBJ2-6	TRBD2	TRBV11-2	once	CASSFLGLAGSSSGANVLTF	TGTGCCAGCAGCTTCCTGGGACTAGCGGGATCGAGCTCTGGGGCCAACGTCCTGACTTTC
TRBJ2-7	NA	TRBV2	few	CASTWGSYEQYF	TGTGCCAGCACGTGGGGGAGCTACGAGCAGTACTTC
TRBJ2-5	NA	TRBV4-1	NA	CASSQGILYQETQYF	TGCGCCAGCAGCCAAGGGATCCTTTACCAAGAGACCCAGTACTTC
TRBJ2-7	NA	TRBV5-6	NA	CASSPPTAPYEQYF	TGTGCCAGCAGCCCCCCGACAGCACCCTACGAGCAGTACTTC
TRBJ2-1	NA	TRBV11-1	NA	CASSLASRNEQFF	TGTGCCAGCAGCTTAGCTAGCAGGAATGAGCAGTTCTTC
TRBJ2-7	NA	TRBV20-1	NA	CSARVVQRTRPYEQYF	TGCAGTGCTAGAGTGGTCCAGCGCACTAGACCCTACGAGCAGTACTTC